A selection of T cell receptor beta chains follows, all from one sample in a study of T cells in Graves' hyperthyroidism and ophthalmopathy. TCRdb reanalysed the multiplex PCR reads using MiXCR and keeps one entry per CDR3 protein. The data show fewer than 650,000 distinct CDR3 sequences, about 15% seen once. The sample comprised blood. All receptors derive from a woman aged 25 to 39 with Graves' hyperthyroidism that later progressed to Graves' ophthalmopathy. CDR3s include the opening cysteine and the closing phenylalanine or tryptophan. The D gene is left open where the match is weak. Expanded clones get a size class; other rows say once, few or many, or leave the size out.

v_call	d_call	cdr3_length	j_call	clone_size	cdr3_nt	cdr3_aa
TRBV19	-	14	TRBJ1-2	many	TGTGCCAGTAGTTCAAATGGTCCTTTCGATGGCTACACCTTC	CASSSNGPFDGYTF
TRBV19	TRBD1	16	TRBJ1-5	many	TGTGCCAGTGACGCCGGACAGGGATATAGCAATCAGCCCCAGCATTTT	CASDAGQGYSNQPQHF
TRBV12-3/TRBV12-4	TRBD1	13	TRBJ1-1	many	TGTGCCAGCAGCCCCGGACAGGACGGTGAAGCTTTCTTT	CASSPGQDGEAFF
TRBV5-1	-	14	TRBJ2-2	many	TGCGCCAGCAGCTCTGGGAGCCCTCCTGGGGAGCTGTTTTTT	CASSSGSPPGELFF
TRBV20-1	TRBD2	15	TRBJ2-3	many	TGCAGTGCTGAGAGCGGGCTAGCGGGGATGGATACGCAGTATTTT	CSAESGLAGMDTQYF
TRBV7-3	TRBD2	16	TRBJ2-1	many	TGTGCCAGCAGCTCCCAACTAAGCGGGAGTGCCGATGAGCAGTTCTTC	CASSSQLSGSADEQFF
TRBV30	-	15	TRBJ2-1	many	TGTGCCTGGAGTGGGGGACGGAGCTCCTACAATGAGCAGTTCTTC	CAWSGGRSSYNEQFF
TRBV3-2	-	13	TRBJ1-2	-	TGTGCCAGCAGCCATAGGGAAATGGGAGGCTACACCTTC	CASSHREMGGYTF
TRBV7-3	TRBD1	15	TRBJ2-1	many	TGTGCCAGCAGCTTCCGGGACAGCTCCTACAATGAGCAGTTCTTC	CASSFRDSSYNEQFF
TRBV10-1	TRBD1	15	TRBJ1-4	few	TGCGCCAGCAGCCCGGGACAGGGGACGAATGAAAAACTGTTTTTT	CASSPGQGTNEKLFF
TRBV11-2	-	12	TRBJ2-1	many	TGTGCCAGCAGTTTCGAGGGGGAGGGACAGTTCTTC	CASSFEGEGQFF
TRBV19	-	15	TRBJ1-1	many	TGTGCCAGTAGTATGATTGCATGGATGAACACTGAAGCTTTCTTT	CASSMIAWMNTEAFF
TRBV9	-	13	TRBJ1-1	few	TGTGCCAGCAGCGTAGACCCCGGCACTGAAGCTTTCTTT	CASSVDPGTEAFF
TRBV6-2/TRBV6-3	-	13	TRBJ1-2	many	TGTGCCAGCAAGAGGGGGGGCGACTATGGCTACACCTTC	CASKRGGDYGYTF
TRBV24-1	TRBD2	13	TRBJ2-2	few	TGTGCCACCGTGGGGGGGAGCACCGGGGAGCTGTTTTTT	CATVGGSTGELFF
TRBV28	TRBD2	16	TRBJ2-1	-	TGTGCCAGCGGAGCCCTGGGGACTAGCGCAGACAATGAGCAGTTCTTC	CASGALGTSADNEQFF
TRBV7-9	TRBD1	17	TRBJ1-3	-	TGTGCCAGCAGACCCAGGTCACTGGACAGGGCGGGAAACACCATATATTTT	CASRPRSLDRAGNTIYF
TRBV7-2	TRBD2	14	TRBJ2-3	few	TGTGCCAGCAGCTTCGGGAGGGCGGCAGATACGCAGTATTTT	CASSFGRAADTQYF
TRBV28	-	11	TRBJ2-1	many	TGTGCCAGCAGTTGGGACCTGGGGCAGTTCTTC	CASSWDLGQFF
TRBV2	-	14	TRBJ2-7	many	TGTGCCAGCAGGGTTGACAGGTCGACGCACGAGCAGTACTTC	CASRVDRSTHEQYF
TRBV7-9	-	16	TRBJ2-2	many	TGTGCCAGCAGCTTACCGGGACGGACGAACACCGGGGAGCTGTTTTTT	CASSLPGRTNTGELFF
TRBV7-8	TRBD2	16	TRBJ2-1	many	TGTGCCAGCAGCTTGGAGACTAGCGGGAGGGACAATGAGCAGTTCTTC	CASSLETSGRDNEQFF
TRBV5-1	-	15	TRBJ2-3	few	TGCGCCAGCAGCTTGCAGACCTCTAGCACAGATACGCAGTATTTT	CASSLQTSSTDTQYF
TRBV7-3	-	16	TRBJ2-2	many	TGTGCCAGCAGCTTAATAACAGGGATGAACACCGGGGAGCTGTTTTTT	CASSLITGMNTGELFF
TRBV18	-	11	TRBJ2-5	many	TGTGCCAGCACAGGGCGAGAGACCCAGTACTTC	CASTGRETQYF